This TCR beta chain appears in the sequencing data of a study of regulatory T cells in long-lasting Graves disease. Study results and caveats: Those with persistent disease had in common more public clonotypes (2,741) than new patients (approximately 970).

Library construction for TCR beta used iRepertoire HTBI primers and Arm-PCR of CDR3 regions. TCRdb reanalysed the multiplex PCR reads using MiXCR and keeps one entry per CDR3 protein. The sample records some 500,000 distinct CDR3 sequences, about 16% being singletons. Germline V lookup: CDR1 SGHTA, CDR2 FQGTGA. V shed 3 bases and J 5 bases; nucleotides not matched to a gene: 6. The CDR3 covers 15 residues. This clonotype was seen repeatedly, ten times or more. Antigen unknown. The time point denotes: newly diagnosed GD, antithyroid drugs for less than 3 months. After RNA was extracted from PBMCs, the TCR library was made from it. These data were likewise used in another study, on T cells in Graves' hyperthyroidism and ophthalmopathy.

This clonotype was sampled from a woman between 40 and 65 years old with Graves disease. Source: peripheral blood mononuclear cells (PBMCs), taken at new diagnosis, from a patient treated with antithyroid drugs. The chain has TRBV7-3 and TRBJ2-7; 11 bases are shared with TRBD1. CDR3: CASSFDGQGANEQYF. CDR3 DNA: TGTGCCAGCAGCTTCGACGGACAGGGGGCGAACGAGCAGTACTTC.